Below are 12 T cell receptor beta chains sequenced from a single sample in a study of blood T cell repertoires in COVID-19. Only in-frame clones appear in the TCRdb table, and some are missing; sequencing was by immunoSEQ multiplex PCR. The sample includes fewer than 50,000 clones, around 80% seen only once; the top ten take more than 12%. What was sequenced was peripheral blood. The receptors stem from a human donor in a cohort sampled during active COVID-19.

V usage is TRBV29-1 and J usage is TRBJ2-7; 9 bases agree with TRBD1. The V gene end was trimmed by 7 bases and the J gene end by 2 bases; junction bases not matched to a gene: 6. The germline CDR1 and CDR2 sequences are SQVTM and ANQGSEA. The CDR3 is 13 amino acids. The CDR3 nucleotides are TGCAGCGCTAGACAGGGGGGTACCTACGAGCAGTACTTC. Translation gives CSARQGGTYEQYF.

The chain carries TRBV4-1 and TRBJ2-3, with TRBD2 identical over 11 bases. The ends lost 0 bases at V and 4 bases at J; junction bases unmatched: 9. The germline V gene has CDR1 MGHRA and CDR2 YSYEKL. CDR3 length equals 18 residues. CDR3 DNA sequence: TGCGCCAGCAGCCAAGATCCATCACTAGCGGGAGAGGCAGATACGCAGTATTTT. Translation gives CASSQDPSLAGEADTQYF.

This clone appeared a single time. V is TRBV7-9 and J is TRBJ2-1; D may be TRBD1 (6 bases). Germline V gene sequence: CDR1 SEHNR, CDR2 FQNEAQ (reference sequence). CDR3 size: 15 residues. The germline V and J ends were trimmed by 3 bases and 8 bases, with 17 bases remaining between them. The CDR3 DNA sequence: TGTGCCAGCAGCTTCGGATCAGGGGATACTCATGAGCAGTTCTTC. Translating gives CASSFGSGDTHEQFF. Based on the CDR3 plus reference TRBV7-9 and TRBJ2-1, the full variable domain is DTGVSQNPRHKITKRGQNVTFRCDPISEHNRLYWYRQTLGQGPEFLTYFQNEAQLEKSRLLSDRFSAERPKGSFSTLEIQRTEQGDSAMYLCASSFGSGDTHEQFFGPGTRLTVL.

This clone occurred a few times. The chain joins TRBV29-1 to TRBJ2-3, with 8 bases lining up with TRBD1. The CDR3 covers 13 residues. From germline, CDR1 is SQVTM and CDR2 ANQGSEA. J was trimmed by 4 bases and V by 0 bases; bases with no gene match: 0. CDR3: CSVEDRGPDTQYF. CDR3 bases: TGCAGCGTTGAAGACAGGGGGCCAGATACGCAGTATTTT.

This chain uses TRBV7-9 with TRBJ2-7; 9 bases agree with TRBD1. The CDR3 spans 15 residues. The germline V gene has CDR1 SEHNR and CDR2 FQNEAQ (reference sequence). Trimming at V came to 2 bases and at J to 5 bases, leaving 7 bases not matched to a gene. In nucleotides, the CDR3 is TGTGCCAGCAGCTTACATGGGACAGGGAGAAACGAGCAGTACTTC. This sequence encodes CASSLHGTGRNEQYF.

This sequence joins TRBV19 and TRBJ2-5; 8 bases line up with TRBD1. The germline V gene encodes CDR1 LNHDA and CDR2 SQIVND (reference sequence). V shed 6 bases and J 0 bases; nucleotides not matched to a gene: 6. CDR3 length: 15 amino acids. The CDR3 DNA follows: TGTGCCAGTAGCCCTGACAGGGGCTACCAAGAGACCCAGTACTTC. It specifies CASSPDRGYQETQYF.

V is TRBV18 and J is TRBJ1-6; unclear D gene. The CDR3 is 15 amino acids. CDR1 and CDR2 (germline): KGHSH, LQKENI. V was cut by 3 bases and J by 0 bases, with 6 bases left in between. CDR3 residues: CASSPESSYNSPLHF. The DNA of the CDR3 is TGTGCCAGCTCACCGGAGAGCTCCTATAATTCACCCCTCCACTTT. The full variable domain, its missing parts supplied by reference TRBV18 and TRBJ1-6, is NAGVMQNPRHLVRRRGQEARLRCSPMKGHSHVYWYRQLPEEGLKFMVYLQKENIIDESGMPKERFSAEFPKEGPSILRIQQVVRGDSAAYFCASSPESSYNSPLHFGNGTRLTVT.

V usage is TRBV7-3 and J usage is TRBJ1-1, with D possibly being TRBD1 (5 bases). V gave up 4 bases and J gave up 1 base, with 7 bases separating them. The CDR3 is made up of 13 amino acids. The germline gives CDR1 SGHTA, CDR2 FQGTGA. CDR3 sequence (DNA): TGTGCCAGCAGCTGGCAGGGGAACACTGAAGCTTTCTTT. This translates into CASSWQGNTEAFF.

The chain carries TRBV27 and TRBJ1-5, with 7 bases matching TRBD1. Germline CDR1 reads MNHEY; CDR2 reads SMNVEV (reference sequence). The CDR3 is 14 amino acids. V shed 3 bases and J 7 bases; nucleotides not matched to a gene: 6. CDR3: CASSFTGAYQPQHF. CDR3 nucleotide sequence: TGTGCCAGCAGTTTCACAGGGGCGTACCAGCCCCAGCATTTT.

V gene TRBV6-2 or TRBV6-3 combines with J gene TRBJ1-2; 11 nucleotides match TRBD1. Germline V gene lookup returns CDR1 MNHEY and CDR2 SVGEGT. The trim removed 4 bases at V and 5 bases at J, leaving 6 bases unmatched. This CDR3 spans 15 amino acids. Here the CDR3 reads CASSSRTGGLYGYTF. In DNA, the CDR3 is TGTGCCAGCAGTTCCCGGACAGGGGGCTTATATGGCTACACCTTC.

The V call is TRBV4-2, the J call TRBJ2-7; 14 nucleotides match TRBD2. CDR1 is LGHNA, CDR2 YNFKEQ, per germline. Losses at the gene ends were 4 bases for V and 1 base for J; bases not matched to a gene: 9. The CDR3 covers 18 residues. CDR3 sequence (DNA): TGTGCCAGCAGCCGCGTGACTAGCGGGAGGGACACTTCCTACGAGCAGTACTTC. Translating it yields CASSRVTSGRDTSYEQYF.

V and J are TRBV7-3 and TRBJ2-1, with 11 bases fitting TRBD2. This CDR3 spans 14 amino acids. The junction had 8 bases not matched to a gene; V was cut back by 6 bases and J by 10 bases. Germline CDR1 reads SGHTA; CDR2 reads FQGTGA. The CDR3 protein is CASSRTSGWNEQFF. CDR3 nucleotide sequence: TGTGCCAGCAGTCGGACTAGCGGGTGGAACGAGCAGTTCTTC.